The clone carrying this T cell receptor beta chain was seen many times. Its antigen is unidentified. This CDR3 spans 15 amino acids. V gave up 4 bases and J gave up 1 base, with 11 bases separating them. CDR1 KGHDR and CDR2 SFDVKD come from the germline V gene. This record belongs to a study of T cells in Graves' hyperthyroidism and ophthalmopathy. Overall study findings and caveats: Peripheral blood also featured most of the thyroid clonotypes expanded above 0.001.

What was amplified from RNA transcripts were TCR beta CDR3 regions. Primed by the HTBI set, a first-round RT-PCR was run on the TCR CDR3. Via MiXCR, TCRdb re-called the multiplex PCR reads, giving one row per CDR3 protein. The sample has hundreds of thousands of distinct CDR3 sequences, approximately 15% seen once. Sequenced material: blood. The J gene is TRBJ2-3, the V gene TRBV24-1; TRBD2 is a possible D gene (6 bases). The sequence derives from a woman aged 18-35 years with Graves' hyperthyroidism. The chain's CDR3 is CATSEGGHGTDTQYF. The CDR3 coding sequence is TGTGCCACCAGTGAAGGAGGGCACGGCACAGATACGCAGTATTTT.